The clone carrying this TCR beta chain was observed at least ten times. The data were obtained in a study of neurological immune-mediated disorders. V was clipped by 1 base and J by 1 base, with 8 bases between them. The CDR3 contains 15 residues. Germline V gives CDR1 SGHDN, CDR2 FVKESK. TCRdb called the 5' RACE reads again in MiXCR, with one record for every CDR3 protein. The data show under 25,000 distinct CDR3 sequences, roughly 2.6% seen once. The chain links TRBV14 to TRBJ2-1, with D perhaps TRBD2 (6 bases). The TCR comes from a young woman with multiple sclerosis. Sequences were obtained from PBMCs. The CDR3 spells CASSQVAGSYNEQFF. As DNA, the CDR3 is TGTGCCAGCAGCCAAGTGGCGGGGTCCTACAATGAGCAGTTCTTC.